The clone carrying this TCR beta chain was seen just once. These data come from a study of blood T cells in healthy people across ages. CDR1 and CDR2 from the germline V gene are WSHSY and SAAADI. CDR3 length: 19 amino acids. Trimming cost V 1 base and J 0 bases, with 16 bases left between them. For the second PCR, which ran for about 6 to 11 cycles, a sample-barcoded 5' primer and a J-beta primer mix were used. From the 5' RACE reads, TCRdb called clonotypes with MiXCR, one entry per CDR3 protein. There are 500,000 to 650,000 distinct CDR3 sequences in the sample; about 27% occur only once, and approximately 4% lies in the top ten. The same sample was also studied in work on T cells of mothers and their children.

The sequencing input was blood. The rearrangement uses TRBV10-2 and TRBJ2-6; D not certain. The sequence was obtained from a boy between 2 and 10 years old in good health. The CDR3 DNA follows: TGCGCCAGCAGTGAGTTTATGGACCAACCCAGCTCTGGGGCCAACGTCCTGACTTTC. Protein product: CASSEFMDQPSSGANVLTF.